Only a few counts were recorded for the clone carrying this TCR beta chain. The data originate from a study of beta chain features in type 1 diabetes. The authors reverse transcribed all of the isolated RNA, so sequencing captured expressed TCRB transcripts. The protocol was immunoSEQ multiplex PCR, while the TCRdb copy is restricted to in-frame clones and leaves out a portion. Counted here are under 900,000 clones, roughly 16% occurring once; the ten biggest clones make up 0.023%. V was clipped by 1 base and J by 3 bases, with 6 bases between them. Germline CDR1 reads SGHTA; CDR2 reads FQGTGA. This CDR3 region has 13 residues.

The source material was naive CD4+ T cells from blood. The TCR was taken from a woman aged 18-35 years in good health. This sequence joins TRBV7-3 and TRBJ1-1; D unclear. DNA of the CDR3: TGTGCCAGCAGCTTAAGAGAATACACTGAAGCTTTCTTT. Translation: CASSLREYTEAFF. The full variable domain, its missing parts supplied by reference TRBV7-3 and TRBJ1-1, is GAGVSQTPSNKVTEKGKYVELRCDPISGHTALYWYRQSLGQGPEFLIYFQGTGAADDSGLPNDRFFAVRPEGSVSTLKIQRTERGDSAVYLCASSLREYTEAFFGQGTRLTVV.